Each of the 17 T cell receptor beta chains below was sequenced from the same sample in a study of identical twins. TCRdb re-called the 5' RACE reads through MiXCR, storing one row per CDR3 protein. Here the sample spans around 570,000 distinct CDR3 sequences, roughly 9.5% being singletons. In addition, the sample was reused for a study of yellow fever vaccine responses in identical twins.

Specimen: PBMCs. The receptors derive from a woman aged 18-29 years in good health.

The V and J genes are TRBV5-5 and TRBJ1-5, with 8 bases fitting TRBD1. CDR1 is SGHKS and CDR2 is YYEKEE in the germline V gene (reference sequence). The CDR3 loop spans 15 amino acids. The J segment lost 3 bases and the V segment lost 4 bases, leaving 6 bases of the junction unmatched. The CDR3, as DNA: TGTGCCAGCAGCCCACAGGGGGTCGACAATCAGCCCCAGCATTTT. Its protein product is CASSPQGVDNQPQHF.

The chain joins TRBV3-1 to TRBJ1-6; the D is unclear. Germline CDR1 reads LGHDT; CDR2 reads YNNKEL (reference sequence). Trimming stripped 0 bases from V and 9 bases from J, with 6 bases between. The CDR3 is made up of 13 amino acids. CDR3 nucleotide sequence: TGTGCCAGCAGCCAAGAACCGGGTTCACCCCTCCACTTT. This codes for CASSQEPGSPLHF.

This clonotype appeared a few times. V gene TRBV7-9 combines with J gene TRBJ2-6, with 11 positions matching TRBD1. CDR1 SEHNR and CDR2 FQNEAQ come from the germline V gene (reference sequence). The trim removed 5 bases at V and 3 bases at J, leaving 6 bases unmatched. The CDR3 runs 17 residues. The CDR3 spells CASSTGQGAFGANVLTF. The CDR3 DNA follows: TGTGCCAGCAGCACCGGACAGGGGGCTTTTGGGGCCAACGTCCTGACTTTC.

This clonotype has only a few counts. The chain has TRBV28 and TRBJ2-7, with 7 nucleotides matching TRBD1. The CDR3 is 14 amino acids. Per the germline V gene, CDR1 is MDHEN and CDR2 is SYDVKM. V was pared by 4 bases and J by 2 bases, with 5 bases of the junction left unmatched. The CDR3 loop reads CASSSPGTAYEQYF. CDR3 nucleotide sequence: TGTGCCAGCAGTTCCCCTGGGACAGCCTACGAGCAGTACTTC. The variable domain in full, with the rest retrieved from reference TRBV28 and TRBJ2-7, is DVKVTQSSRYLVKRTGEKVFLECVQDMDHENMFWYRQDPGLGLRLIYFSYDVKMKEKGDIPEGYSVSREKKERFSLILESASTNQTSMYLCASSSPGTAYEQYFGPGTRLTVT.

This clonotype was detected only a few times. This sequence joins TRBV20-1 and TRBJ2-2; D perhaps matches TRBD2 (6 bases). Per germline, CDR1 DFQATT and CDR2 SNEGSKA (reference sequence). This CDR3 has 14 amino acids. Between the trimmed V and J ends, which lost 6 bases and 4 bases, there was a span of 15 bases. The CDR3: CSAEQPGGTGELFF. For the CDR3, the DNA is TGCAGTGCCGAACAACCCGGGGGCACCGGGGAGCTGTTTTTT.

This clonotype was detected a few times. The chain combines TRBV4-3 with TRBJ2-7, with a possible D match to TRBD2 (6 bases). CDR3 length equals 15 residues. The V gene's germline CDR1 is LGHNA and CDR2 YSLEER. Trimming removed 0 bases from V and 2 bases from J, with 11 bases in between. The CDR3 DNA reads TGCGCCAGCAGCCAAGATACCCTAGCGCCCTACGAGCAGTACTTC. Translating it yields CASSQDTLAPYEQYF.

This clonotype was picked up a small number of times. This chain joins TRBV5-1 and TRBJ2-1, with 11 bases identical to TRBD2. Germline lookup yields CDR1 SGHRS and CDR2 YFSETQ. This CDR3 comprises 16 residues. The J segment lost 6 bases and the V segment lost 0 bases, leaving 5 bases of the junction unmatched. DNA for the CDR3: TGCGCCAGCAGCTTGGGGGTAGCGGGGGGGCGCAATGAGCAGTTCTTC. It is translated as CASSLGVAGGRNEQFF.

V gene TRBV12-3 or TRBV12-4 combines with J gene TRBJ2-7; D call uncertain. Between the trimmed V and J ends, which lost 5 bases and 3 bases, there was a span of 8 bases. The CDR3 is 12 residues long. CDR3: CASSAVFYEQYF. CDR3 DNA: TGTGCCAGCAGTGCGGTTTTCTACGAGCAGTACTTC.

The J gene is TRBJ2-7, the V gene TRBV20-1; D gene unclear. CDR1 and CDR2 (germline): DFQATT, SNEGSKA (reference sequence). The CDR3 runs to 15 residues. V was pared by 0 bases and J by 3 bases, with 15 bases between. The CDR3, as DNA: TGCAGTGCTAGAGACGGCTCGACTGATTTCTACGAGCAGTACTTC. Protein sequence: CSARDGSTDFYEQYF.

This sequence joins TRBV10-2 and TRBJ2-6, with D tentatively TRBD2 (6 bases). Germline V gene data show CDR1 as WSHSY and CDR2 as SAAADI. Trimming removed 2 bases at V and 1 base at J, with 18 bases between. The length of the CDR3 is 19 residues. For the CDR3, the DNA is TGCGCCAGCAGTGAGATAAGGGGAGGCATCGGGTCTGGGGCCAACGTCCTGACTTTC. Protein sequence: CASSEIRGGIGSGANVLTF.

This clonotype was seen more than once but under ten times. The chain employs TRBV29-1 and TRBJ2-3, with TRBD2 identical over 10 bases. Germline V gene sequence: CDR1 SQVTM, CDR2 ANQGSEA. The V segment lost 4 bases and the J segment 7 bases; nucleotides outside the gene matches: 8. The CDR3 totals 14 residues. The CDR3 region is CSVARSGGANTQYF. CDR3 coding DNA: TGCAGCGTTGCCCGAAGCGGGGGGGCGAATACGCAGTATTTT.

This clonotype was seen ten or more times. This chain joins TRBV6-2 or TRBV6-3 and TRBJ2-3, with TRBD2 matching 8 bases. J lost 2 bases, V lost 6 bases, and 13 bases had no gene match. This CDR3 comprises 17 residues. The germline gives CDR1 MNHEY, CDR2 SVGEGT. As DNA, the CDR3 is TGTGCCAGCAGAAACCTTGAACTAGCGGAGACCACAGATACGCAGTATTTT. It translates to CASRNLELAETTDTQYF.

This clonotype was counted a few times. The chain uses TRBV7-9 and TRBJ2-1; 11 positions agree with TRBD2. The trim removed 1 base at V and 7 bases at J, leaving 6 bases unmatched. The germline gives CDR1 SEHNR, CDR2 FQNEAQ (reference sequence). This CDR3 has 16 amino acids. CDR3 loop: CASSLGLAGTYNEQFF. The CDR3 nucleotides are TGTGCCAGCAGCTTAGGACTAGCGGGGACGTATAATGAGCAGTTCTTC.

This clonotype was seen only a few times. The rearrangement links TRBV6-2 or TRBV6-3 to TRBJ2-1; D not certain. V was pared by 6 bases and J by 6 bases, with 21 bases between. CDR3 size: 16 residues. Germline CDR1 and CDR2: MNHEY and SVGEGT. The CDR3, as DNA: TGTGCCAGCAGACCTTACCCTCCCCGAAAAACCAATGAGCAGTTCTTC. It translates to CASRPYPPRKTNEQFF.

This clonotype was found a few times. The chain is built from TRBV29-1 and TRBJ2-7; D remains ambiguous. The germline V gene has CDR1 SQVTM and CDR2 ANQGSEA. The V gene lost 6 bases and the J gene lost 0 bases, with 15 bases spanning the gap. The CDR3 spans 14 residues. The CDR3 loop is CSVLGSASSYEQYF. The CDR3 bases are TGCAGCGTGCTTGGGTCAGCCAGCTCCTACGAGCAGTACTTC.

V and J are TRBV29-1 and TRBJ2-6; TRBD1 matches 9 bases. The germline V gene has CDR1 SQVTM and CDR2 ANQGSEA. J was trimmed by 1 base and V by 1 base; bases with no gene match: 5. The length of the CDR3 is 17 residues. CDR3 coding DNA: TGCAGCGTTGAAGGGGGGGGACAGGGTTCTGGGGCCAACGTCCTGACTTTC. Its translation: CSVEGGGQGSGANVLTF.

This clonotype showed up many times. This chain joins TRBV20-1 and TRBJ2-1; a possible D gene is TRBD2 (6 bases). CDR1 is DFQATT and CDR2 is SNEGSKA in the germline V gene (reference sequence). Deletions cut 1 base from V and 4 bases from J, with 11 bases between. The CDR3 loop spans 14 amino acids. This chain's CDR3 is CSARGGEEYNEQFF. CDR3 in DNA: TGCAGTGCTAGAGGGGGGGAGGAATACAATGAGCAGTTCTTC.